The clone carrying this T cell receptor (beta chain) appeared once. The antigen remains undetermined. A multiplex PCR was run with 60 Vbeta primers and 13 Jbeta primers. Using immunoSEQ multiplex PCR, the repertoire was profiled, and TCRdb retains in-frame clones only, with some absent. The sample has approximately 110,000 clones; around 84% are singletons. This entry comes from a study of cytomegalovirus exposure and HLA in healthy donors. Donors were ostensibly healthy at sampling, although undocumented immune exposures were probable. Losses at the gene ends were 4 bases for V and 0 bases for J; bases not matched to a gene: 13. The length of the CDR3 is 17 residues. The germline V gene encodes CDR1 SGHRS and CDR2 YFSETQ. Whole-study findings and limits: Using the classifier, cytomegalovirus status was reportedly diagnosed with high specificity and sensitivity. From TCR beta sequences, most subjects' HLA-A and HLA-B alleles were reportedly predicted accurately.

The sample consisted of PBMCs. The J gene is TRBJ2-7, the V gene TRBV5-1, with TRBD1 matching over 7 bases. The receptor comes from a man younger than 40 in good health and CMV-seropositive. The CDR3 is CASSLFPRQGSSYEQYF. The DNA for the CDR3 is TGCGCCAGCAGCCTATTCCCTAGACAGGGTAGCTCCTACGAGCAGTACTTC.